This TCR beta chain was sequenced in a study of metastatic and nonmetastatic thyroid tumors. As for the study in general: Across blood and tumor or nodule tissue, repertoires from malignant and benign thyroid patients were compared with one another.

As for this clone: Its cognate antigen is unknown.

Trimming took 3 bases from V and 1 from J, leaving 11 bases between them. The CDR3 spans 15 residues. Germline CDR1 LNHDA, CDR2 SQIVND (reference sequence). TCRdb re-processed the PCR reads through MiXCR. This sample has 13,000 or so clones, with around 25% found just once. Study-level results: It was reportedly found that TCR beta diversity was significantly higher in malignant thyroid tumors than in benign nodules, a difference seen in both blood and tumor samples.

All patients were untreated before thyroid surgery. The rearrangement joins TRBV19 to TRBJ2-3; D is perhaps TRBD2 (5 bases). Material for sequencing was adjacent normal tissue. The TCR sequence derives from a female donor with papillary thyroid cancer or a benign thyroid nodule (not recorded which). Some clones in this sample may be carry-over from other donors' samples. CDR3: CASSIVSVGTDTQYF. CDR3 bases: TGTGCCAGTAGTATTGTTAGCGTAGGCACAGATACGCAGTATTTT. Full variable domain (rest looked up from reference TRBV19 and TRBJ2-3): DGGITQSPKYLFRKEGQNVTLSCEQNLNHDAMYWYRQDPGQGLRLIYYSQIVNDFQKGDIAEGYSVSREKKESFPLTVTSAQKNPTAFYLCASSIVSVGTDTQYFGPGTRLTVL.